This T cell receptor (beta chain) was sequenced for a study of T cells expressing NK-cell markers. Germline CDR1 and CDR2: SGHRS and YFSETQ. This CDR3 is built from 15 residues. TCRdb re-called the 5' RACE reads; one entry per CDR3 protein, DNA not given. The sample holds 150,000 to 200,000 distinct CDR3 sequences. General study points: Dominant NKG2C+ clonotype frequencies of 1.0-7.0% of CD8+ T cells were measured in roughly 6 donors.

A remark on this clonotype: The antigen is not known.

The sequence was collected from a woman between 18 and 75 years old in good health. The rearrangement uses TRBV5-1 and TRBJ1-4. Sequenced material: blood T cells: a sorted CD56 or NKG2C T cell subset, CD4+ or CD8+ T cells, or bulk PBMC T cells (not recorded which). This chain's CDR3 is CASSWGTALNEKLFF.